This T cell receptor (beta chain) appears in the sequencing data of a study of cytomegalovirus exposure and HLA in healthy donors listed by TCRdb under 2017. In the study overall: In an earlier analysis of 587 of the donors, 250 to 350 Gb of sequence data and 120 million or so unique TCR beta sequences from about 180 million T cells were reported. An early release that covered approximately 600 HLA-typed donors contained about 290 gigabases of sequencing data and 80 million or so unique TCR sequences. Of the 300 to 500 genotyped donors, 70% to 90% were placed in the genetic ancestry cluster associated with self-reported Caucasian donors. The study aimed to test whether signatures of past pathogen exposure could be identified by cataloging public T cell receptors. The study used immunosequencing to profile the T cell repertoires of around 600 subjects and linked those repertoires to cytomegalovirus serostatus. Along with the approximately 700-subject first cohort, a separate validation cohort of 120 different subjects was used. High-throughput TCR immunosequencing, statistical association of individual TCRs with disease status, and machine learning were combined to predict cytomegalovirus infection status. A later analysis re-analyzed previously published TCR beta repertoires from 500 to 700 donors and added high-resolution HLA genotyping to study TCR occurrence patterns. Rather than using new phenotypic data, the later analysis identified candidate immune exposures from TCR beta sequences and from how often those sequences occurred across donors. In an earlier analysis of 587 of the donors, high-throughput TCR beta sequencing was used to judge whether each TCR beta V gene segment behaved as functional or pseudogenic. Donor age, sex, ethnicity and CMV serostatus were collected together with the repertoire data. In a later genetic analysis, genome-wide SNP genotypes for about three fifths of the roughly 670 donors were used, and that subset was treated as a discovery cohort. All discovery cohort repertoires had been generated on a single sequencing platform. HLA typing included class I and class II loci at four-digit resolution. The number of typed donors differed by locus: about 620-640 for A, B, C, DRB1 and DQB1; 500 to 550 for DQA1; around 580 for DPA1; and some 470 for DPB1. A handful of DR-DQ haplotypes were handled as single units for association and clustering because linkage in the cohort was strong. Among some 410 genotyped donors of the cohort, an average of approximately 240,000 unique TCR beta nucleotide sequences were sequenced per donor, roughly a sixth of them non-productive.

On the study overall, not on this receptor specifically: Cytomegalovirus status was reported to be diagnosed by the classifier with high specificity and sensitivity in both the original and validation cohorts. In vitro tests confirmed that a few of the cytomegalovirus-associated TCR beta chains recognize cytomegalovirus antigens. In a later analysis, most CMV-associated TCR beta chains were found to appear HLA-restricted, with HLA associations seemingly driven largely by CMV exposure. Only TCR beta chains were sequenced in this cohort, and the absence of alpha or paired-chain data limited detectable features. Linkage disequilibrium might explain the correlated functional status among segregating V segments, but an unknown experimental factor could not be ruled out. Because some donors lacked HLA typing at each locus, the association tests relied only on the typed subset. Presence/absence analyses assumed roughly uniform sequencing depth across donors, an assumption that may not hold. The only immune exposure information available for the cohort was CMV serostatus. In an earlier analysis of 587 of the donors, most TCR beta V segments appeared in productive rearrangements about 90% or about 30% of the time, broadly matching IMGT annotations. In a later analysis, TCR association rates were found to vary across HLA loci, with the most associated TCRs seen for DRB1 alleles and the fewest for HLA-C alleles. According to a later analysis, parvovirus B19, influenza, CMV and Epstein-Barr virus appeared linked to several top co-occurrence clusters. The earlier analysis of fewer than 750 of the donors excluded 15 to 20 rarely observed V segments, including chromosome 9 orphons, because counts were too low. In a later analysis, around 15,000 TCR beta sequences were associated with specific HLA alleles at a false discovery rate of 0.05. A later genetic analysis reported fewer N-insertions in productive TCRs among donors in an Asian-associated ancestry cluster than the roughly 640-donor mean. Because the 87-base-pair reads could not distinguish some IMGT-functional V segments, including TRBV6-2 and TRBV6-3, those segments were excluded. The authors suggested that the approach could potentially be generalized to other disease states and immunological phenotypes. A cluster of highly shared sequence variants was judged likely to be a technical artifact of the sequencing pipeline. A later analysis found that HLA-associated TCR beta chains were more clonally expanded and had lower generation probabilities than equally common non-associated chains. The study listed 150 to 200 TCR beta chains as associated with cytomegalovirus. When HLA alleles, especially DR and DQ, strongly co-occurred, TCR associations were difficult to assign to individual alleles. In a later genetic analysis, a missense DCLRE1C variant was associated with V-gene and J-gene trimming of TCR beta chains, and the association was replicated in an independent cohort. A further reported finding was that TCR beta sequences accurately predicted the HLA-A and HLA-B alleles for most subjects in the first cohort. Across donors, most TCR sequences were observed very rarely, whereas some public TCRs were present in many individuals.

The cohort comprised approximately 700 healthy bone marrow donors. All cohort members were sampled while nominally healthy, although unrecorded immune exposures were likely present. The donor tested CMV seronegative and was one of the 352 seronegative cohort members. Every donor gave a peripheral blood sample, and the peripheral blood mononuclear cells from that sample were used for TCR beta sequencing. Genomic DNA was extracted from the blood cell samples with the Qiagen DNeasy Blood Extraction Kit. Comments on this clone: This clone's antigen is unknown. No base qualities exist here, and no much larger clone lies one base off it.

The protocol used for the library was the immunoSEQ multiplex PCR assay. A mixture of 60 forward primers for TCR Vbeta segments and 13 reverse primers for TCR Jbeta segments was used in the multiplex PCR. A multiplex PCR assay on genomic DNA amplified the CDR3 region of rearranged TCR beta genes. The amplified TCR beta libraries were sequenced on the Illumina HiSeq System as 87-base-pair reads. For the original study's pipeline: A later analysis counted tens of millions of unique TCR beta chains across the 666 repertoires, and 10 million to 11 million of these chains were shared by at least two donors. Raw reads were error-corrected and collapsed into unique sequences by a nearest-neighbor algorithm in which closely related sequences were merged to remove PCR and sequencing errors. Alignment of CDR3 sequences to IMGT reference sequences was used to assign V, D and J gene segments. Each retained sequence needed at least a six-nucleotide match to both a V gene segment and a J gene segment. Rearrangements were classified as productive when the CDR3 lacked stop codons and remained in frame with V and J, and all other rearrangements were classified as non-productive. CDR3 was defined by IMGT convention, running from the second conserved V-encoded cysteine to the conserved J-encoded phenylalanine. The earlier analysis of 587 of the donors excluded sequences that lacked an unambiguous match to a single V gene segment. In an earlier analysis of approximately 590 of the donors, a V segment was called functional when productive rearrangements were above 56.7%, and segregating when the standard deviation between donors exceeded 5%. A statistical classification framework was built for diagnosing cytomegalovirus status from the catalog of TCR beta chain sequences. V and J gene assignment, in a later analysis, came from comparing TCR nucleotide sequences with IMGT/GENE-DB human TR gene sequences. Using the TCRdist pipeline, a later analysis assigned CDR3 sequences along with most-parsimonious VDJ recombination scenarios. In a later analysis, every TCR beta chain was defined by the combination of its CDR3 amino acid sequence and its V-gene family, and reads without a unique V-gene family were dropped. In a later analysis, nearly 600 highly shared, low-generation-probability nucleotide sequences were removed to address suspected cross-contamination and a sequencing artifact. In a later analysis, a clonal expansion index for each public chain was calculated from normalized within-repertoire ranks of inferred template counts. In a later analysis, generation probabilities were computed using a VDJ recombination model fitted to out-of-frame rearrangements, and the results were checked against IGoR. A later analysis scored TCR-TCR, TCR-HLA and TCR-CMV co-occurrence with hypergeometric tests, applying a repertoire-size bias correction to TCR pairs. False discovery rates were estimated in a later analysis by permuting HLA or CMV assignments 20 times. In a later analysis, co-occurring TCRs were grouped using DBSCAN, with TCRdist sequence similarity added in when clustering inside HLA-allele-positive subsets. For co-occurrence clustering, repertoires with fewer than 30,000 or more than 120,000 public chains were excluded, along with five repertoires with anomalous nucleotide sharing. TCRdb provides this immuneACCESS table in a form limited to in-frame rearrangements. Some clones are lacking; in checked studies, under half of them reflect an unresolved V gene, and why the rest are absent is not known. V and J calls plus clone size are reproduced from that table; the DNA served to infer D and trimming. Within this sample are under 70,000 clones, with approximately 71% of them counted one time only. More than 2% of the sample goes to the ten largest clones.

The germline V gene supplies CDR1 SQVTM and CDR2 ANQGSEA. The CDR3 sequence holds 12 residues, the cysteine and phenylalanine included. Only CDR3 DNA remains: 36 bases, in frame from the first base. V lost 7 bases and J lost 3 bases, and the count of bases not matched to a germline gene is 2. Sequencing was carried out using PBMCs. The clonotype was recovered from a woman aged 25 to 39 in good health and CMV-seronegative. Here the chain combines TRBV29-1 and TRBJ2-1; TRBD2 lines up with 8 middle nucleotides. The CDR3 in this case is CSAGGVYNEQFF. The sequenced DNA is TGCAGCGCGGGGGGGGTCTACAATGAGCAGTTCTTC.